The 15 T cell receptor beta chains in this list originate from one sample, sequenced in a study of blood T cell repertoires in COVID-19. Data came from immunoSEQ multiplex PCR; TCRdb stores just in-frame clones and leaves some out. The sample shows approximately 93,000 clones, around 72% of them seen only once. Sequencing was carried out using peripheral blood. Receptor source: a man between 65 and 79 years old with COVID-19, enrolled during active disease.

This chain joins TRBV3-1 (or the pseudogene TRBV3-2) and TRBJ2-1, with a weak D call TRBD1 (6 bases). The CDR3 extends over 14 amino acids. Germline CDR1 and CDR2: LGHDT and YNNKEL (reference sequence). V lost 1 base, J lost 7 bases, and 11 bases lay in between. Here the CDR3 DNA reads TGTGCCAGCAGCCAAGGGCCCAGGGGAAATGAGCAGTTCTTC. This translates into CASSQGPRGNEQFF.

Details on this clone: It is unclear where the CDR3 begins or ends on the DNA, so no DNA is shown, and the CDR3 is as TCRdb lists it. V gene TRBV29-1 combines with J gene TRBJ2-1; whether TRBD2, the table's D call, matches the DNA was not checked. The CDR3 comprises 12 residues, both ends counted. CDR1 is SQVTM and CDR2 is ANQGSEA in the germline V gene. This CDR3 reads CSVGNGTKREFF.

The V call is TRBV19, the J call TRBJ1-5, with D unresolved. Looked up from germline, CDR1 is LNHDA and CDR2 is SQIVND (reference sequence). The V end was cut by 3 bases, the J end by 7 bases, with 16 bases between. The CDR3 runs 15 residues. The CDR3 bases are TGTGCCAGTAGTATCCCGGGGATCGTAGGCCAGCCCCAGCATTTT. Its protein is CASSIPGIVGQPQHF.

CDR3 nucleotides: TGTGCCAGCAGCGCTCAACCCGGTTCCTACGAGCAGTACTTC. It codes for CASSAQPGSYEQYF. The genes are TRBV7-2 and TRBJ2-7, with no clear D. The CDR3 is 14 amino acids. The V gene lost 5 bases and the J gene lost 1 base, with 12 bases spanning the gap. Germline CDR1 and CDR2: SGHTA and FQGNSA.

The chain links TRBV2 to TRBJ2-1; 10 bases map to TRBD2. The V gene's germline CDR1 is SNHLY and CDR2 FYNNEI. V lost 2 bases and J lost 5; bases outside the gene matches: 6. The CDR3 covers 16 residues. The CDR3 loop is CASSEWASGRDNEQFF. DNA of the CDR3: TGTGCCAGCAGTGAATGGGCTAGCGGGAGAGACAATGAGCAGTTCTTC.

V and J are TRBV25-1 and TRBJ1-2, with 11 bases fitting TRBD1. Germline-derived CDR1 and CDR2 are MGHDK and SYGVNS. With 5 bases clipped from V and 13 bases from J, the junction kept 15 bases outside the gene matches. The CDR3 extends over 15 amino acids. As DNA, the CDR3 is TGTGCCAGCAGTTCCACCTCCAGGGACAGGGGGTTGCGCACCTTC. Translating gives CASSSTSRDRGLRTF.

J is TRBJ2-7 and V is TRBV5-1; 9 positions match TRBD2. Germline V gene data show CDR1 as SGHRS and CDR2 as YFSETQ. The CDR3 is made up of 16 amino acids. The J segment lost 3 bases and the V segment lost 5 bases, leaving 12 bases of the junction unmatched. In DNA, the CDR3 is TGCGCCAGCAGGGCTGAGGGTAGCGGGAGCGGCTACGAGCAGTACTTC. As protein: CASRAEGSGSGYEQYF.

This chain connects TRBV4-2 to TRBJ1-2; 7 bases map to TRBD1. The ends lost 0 bases at V and 4 bases at J; junction bases unmatched: 5. The CDR3 has 15 amino acids. Germline values: CDR1 LGHNA, CDR2 YNFKEQ. The CDR3: CASSQDAGTVYGYTF. CDR3 DNA: TGTGCCAGCAGCCAAGATGCAGGGACAGTCTATGGCTACACCTTC.

The chain carries TRBV3-1 (or the pseudogene TRBV3-2) and TRBJ1-2; 9 bases map to TRBD1. Trimming cost V 1 base and J 4 bases; bases outside gene matches: 10. Germline V gene lookup returns CDR1 LGHDT and CDR2 YNNKEL (reference sequence). CDR3 size: 17 residues. The CDR3 coding sequence is TGTGCCAGCAGCCAAGTTGTAGATGTGACAGGGGGCTATGGCTACACCTTC. Residues: CASSQVVDVTGGYGYTF.

This clone was detected ten times or more. The CDR3 here is CASSIFLGRTNTEAFF. In DNA form, the CDR3 reads TGTGCCAGTAGTATTTTCTTGGGGCGGACGAACACTGAAGCTTTCTTT. The V call is TRBV19, the J call TRBJ1-1; TRBD1 might be the D (5 bases). In germline, CDR1 is LNHDA, CDR2 SQIVND (reference sequence). Trimming took off 3 bases at V and 1 base at J, with 15 bases between the two ends. CDR3 length: 16 residues.

The J gene is TRBJ2-7, the V gene TRBV28; D remains unclear. The CDR3 is 11 amino acids. Germline V CDR1 and CDR2: MDHEN, SYDVKM. V was cut by 10 bases and J by 5 bases, with 12 bases left in between. Here the CDR3 reads CATSYLNEQYF. DNA for the CDR3: TGTGCCACCTCCTATCTGAACGAGCAGTACTTC.

The chain links TRBV20-1 to TRBJ2-3; the match to TRBD2 covers 9 bases. CDR1 is DFQATT, CDR2 SNEGSKA, per germline (reference sequence). V lost 3 bases, J lost 0 bases, and 4 bases stayed unmatched. The CDR3 loop spans 15 amino acids. The CDR3 loop reads CSASEREESTDTQYF. Written as DNA, the CDR3 is TGCAGTGCTAGTGAGCGGGAGGAAAGCACAGATACGCAGTATTTT.

This clone was seen a handful of times. The chain is built from TRBV18 and TRBJ1-5; no clear D gene. The V end was cut by 2 bases, the J end by 2 bases, with 7 bases between. CDR1 and CDR2 (germline): KGHSH, LQKENI. CDR3 length: 14 amino acids. The CDR3 region has the DNA TGTGCCAGCTCACCAGACATTGGCAATCAGCCCCAGCATTTT. This encodes CASSPDIGNQPQHF.

V gene TRBV5-1 combines with J gene TRBJ2-7; tentative D call: TRBD1 (6 bases). Germline lookup yields CDR1 SGHRS and CDR2 YFSETQ. V dropped 2 bases and J dropped 2 bases, with 8 bases sitting between them. There are 13 residues in the CDR3. In DNA, the CDR3 is TGCGCCAGCAGCTTCGGACAGACCTACGAGCAGTACTTC. Translated, it gives CASSFGQTYEQYF. Looking up the rest from reference TRBV5-1 and TRBJ2-7 gives the full variable domain: KAGVTQTPRYLIKTRGQQVTLSCSPISGHRSVSWYQQTPGQGLQFLFEYFSETQRNKGNFPGRFSGRQFSNSRSEMNVSTLELGDSALYLCASSFGQTYEQYFGPGTRLTVT.

This chain joins TRBV7-2 and TRBJ2-3; possible D gene TRBD2, 6 bases. V lost 1 base and J 3 bases, leaving 14 bases between the germline ends. The CDR3 has 16 amino acids. Germline CDR1 and CDR2: SGHTA and FQGNSA. CDR3 sequence reads: CASSLVVGRGTDTQYF. The CDR3 nucleotides are TGTGCCAGCAGCTTAGTTGTCGGGAGAGGAACAGATACGCAGTATTTT.